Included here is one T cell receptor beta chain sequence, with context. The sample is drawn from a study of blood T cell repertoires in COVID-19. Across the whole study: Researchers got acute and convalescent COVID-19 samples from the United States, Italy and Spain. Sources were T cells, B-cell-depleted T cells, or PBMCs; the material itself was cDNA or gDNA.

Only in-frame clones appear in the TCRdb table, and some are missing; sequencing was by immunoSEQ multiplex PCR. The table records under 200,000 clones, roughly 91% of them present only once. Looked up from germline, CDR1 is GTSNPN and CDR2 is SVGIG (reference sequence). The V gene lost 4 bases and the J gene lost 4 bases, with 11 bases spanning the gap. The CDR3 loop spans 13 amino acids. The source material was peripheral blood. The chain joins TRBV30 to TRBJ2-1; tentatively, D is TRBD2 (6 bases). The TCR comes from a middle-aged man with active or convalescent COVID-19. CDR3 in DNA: TGTGCCTGGACGCGGGATTCGTACAATGAGCAGTTCTTC. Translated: CAWTRDSYNEQFF.